This is a list of T cell receptor beta chains from one sample in a study of blood T cells in healthy people across ages. One entry per CDR3 protein, called by TCRdb with MiXCR from the 5' RACE reads. The table shows about 940,000 distinct CDR3 sequences, with around 48% occurring only once. Sequencing was carried out using blood. The origin of the receptors is a man aged 25-40 years in good health. The CDR3 runs from the conserved cysteine through the conserved F or W. A D gene is named only where the DNA matches it firmly.

V gene: TRBV4-3; J gene: TRBJ2-3; CDR3 length: 17; D gene: TRBD2; CDR3 protein: CASSQGTSGGWADTQYF
V gene: TRBV6-2/TRBV6-3; J gene: TRBJ2-7; CDR3 length: 16; D gene: TRBD2; CDR3 protein: CASSYSRQAGGREQYF
V gene: TRBV27; J gene: TRBJ2-7; CDR3 length: 12; D gene: -; CDR3 protein: CASSFSGSEQYF
V gene: TRBV12-3/TRBV12-4; J gene: TRBJ1-6; CDR3 length: 15; D gene: -; CDR3 protein: CASSPSARLNSPLHF
V gene: TRBV7-3; J gene: TRBJ1-1; CDR3 length: 14; D gene: -; CDR3 protein: CASSPRGSHTEAFF
V gene: TRBV27; J gene: TRBJ2-1; CDR3 length: 14; D gene: TRBD2; CDR3 protein: CASRPGGTYNEQFF
V gene: TRBV4-1; J gene: TRBJ1-2; CDR3 length: 16; D gene: TRBD1; CDR3 protein: CASSLTRGQGTYGYTF
V gene: TRBV28; J gene: TRBJ2-1; CDR3 length: 16; D gene: TRBD2; CDR3 protein: CASSYLRGGSHNEQFF
V gene: TRBV6-4; J gene: TRBJ2-4; CDR3 length: 15; D gene: TRBD2; CDR3 protein: CASSELAGGKDIQYF
V gene: TRBV28; J gene: TRBJ2-1; CDR3 length: 16; D gene: TRBD2; CDR3 protein: CASSLSSGGAANEQFF
V gene: TRBV12-3/TRBV12-4; J gene: TRBJ2-5; CDR3 length: 17; D gene: TRBD2; CDR3 protein: CASSPTSGTSGRETQYF
V gene: TRBV6-5; J gene: TRBJ2-1; CDR3 length: 17; D gene: -; CDR3 protein: CASSYSPTALSYNEQFF
V gene: TRBV4-3; J gene: TRBJ1-1; CDR3 length: 18; D gene: -; CDR3 protein: CASSLDWGFDALNTEAFF
V gene: TRBV5-1; J gene: TRBJ2-7; CDR3 length: 16; D gene: TRBD2; CDR3 protein: CASRPQLAGTSYEQYF
V gene: TRBV30; J gene: TRBJ2-7; CDR3 length: 12; D gene: -; CDR3 protein: CAWSDNHYEQYF
V gene: TRBV4-3; J gene: TRBJ1-1; CDR3 length: 15; D gene: TRBD1; CDR3 protein: CASSQENRGYTEAFF
V gene: TRBV5-6; J gene: -; CDR3 length: 12; D gene: -; CDR3 protein: CTSSLESYEQYF
V gene: TRBV20-1; J gene: TRBJ1-2; CDR3 length: 12; D gene: TRBD1; CDR3 protein: CSASDRGGGYTF
V gene: TRBV6-5; J gene: TRBJ2-7; CDR3 length: 19; D gene: -; CDR3 protein: CASSYGLGKWNPSYNEQYF
V gene: TRBV6-6; J gene: TRBJ1-1; CDR3 length: 13; D gene: -; CDR3 protein: CASSPGAVTEAFF
V gene: TRBV5-1; J gene: TRBJ2-5; CDR3 length: 14; D gene: TRBD1; CDR3 protein: CASSSDRVQETQYF
V gene: TRBV4-3; J gene: -; CDR3 length: 17; D gene: TRBD1; CDR3 protein: CASSQDVGQGAFYEQYF
V gene: TRBV3-1; J gene: TRBJ1-5; CDR3 length: 14; D gene: TRBD1; CDR3 protein: CASSDQGGNQPQHF
V gene: TRBV5-1; J gene: TRBJ2-5; CDR3 length: 15; D gene: -; CDR3 protein: CASSSQRGMQETQYF
V gene: TRBV4-1; J gene: TRBJ1-5; CDR3 length: 15; D gene: -; CDR3 protein: CASSQGERVNQPQHF
V gene: TRBV7-2; J gene: TRBJ2-7; CDR3 length: 14; D gene: -; CDR3 protein: CASSLSVALYEQYF
V gene: TRBV12-3/TRBV12-4; J gene: TRBJ1-1; CDR3 length: 15; D gene: -; CDR3 protein: CASSNKGEVNTEAFF
V gene: TRBV7-9; J gene: TRBJ2-1; CDR3 length: 16; D gene: TRBD1; CDR3 protein: CASSLALETGDNEQFF
V gene: TRBV7-2; J gene: TRBJ2-1; CDR3 length: 16; D gene: -; CDR3 protein: CASSLLQGTLYNEQFF
V gene: TRBV12-3/TRBV12-4; J gene: -; CDR3 length: 14; D gene: -; CDR3 protein: CASILGGGKETQYF
V gene: TRBV7-3; J gene: TRBJ1-2; CDR3 length: 15; D gene: -; CDR3 protein: CASHARGATPYGYTF
V gene: TRBV21-1; J gene: TRBJ2-1; CDR3 length: 19; D gene: -; CDR3 protein: CASSKALGTSSGGYNEQFF
V gene: TRBV6-5; J gene: TRBJ1-4; CDR3 length: 14; D gene: -; CDR3 protein: CASNGGGGDEKLFF
V gene: TRBV29-1; J gene: TRBJ2-7; CDR3 length: 16; D gene: -; CDR3 protein: CSATGEQGPKEYEQYF
V gene: TRBV15; J gene: TRBJ2-5; CDR3 length: 19; D gene: TRBD2; CDR3 protein: CATSNAWSGTSGVQETQYF
V gene: TRBV10-3; J gene: TRBJ2-7; CDR3 length: 13; D gene: -; CDR3 protein: CAISEVSSYEQYF
V gene: TRBV5-1; J gene: TRBJ1-1; CDR3 length: 14; D gene: -; CDR3 protein: CASAYQGSDTEAFF
V gene: TRBV11-2; J gene: TRBJ2-1; CDR3 length: 12; D gene: TRBD2; CDR3 protein: CASSQRTSGAFF
V gene: TRBV5-1; J gene: TRBJ2-3; CDR3 length: 15; D gene: TRBD1; CDR3 protein: CASTSVGQGTDTQYF
V gene: TRBV7-8; J gene: TRBJ2-1; CDR3 length: 15; D gene: TRBD2; CDR3 protein: CASSLSGGTNNEQFF
V gene: TRBV2; J gene: TRBJ2-1; CDR3 length: 16; D gene: TRBD2; CDR3 protein: CASSGLAGVSYNEQFF
V gene: TRBV6-5; J gene: TRBJ2-7; CDR3 length: 14; D gene: TRBD1; CDR3 protein: CASSYSGQQYEQYF
V gene: TRBV5-1; J gene: TRBJ1-1; CDR3 length: 14; D gene: -; CDR3 protein: CASSLVGGITEAFF
V gene: TRBV6-5; J gene: TRBJ2-1; CDR3 length: 14; D gene: -; CDR3 protein: CASSSGTSLNEQFF
V gene: TRBV7-2; J gene: TRBJ2-7; CDR3 length: 13; D gene: -; CDR3 protein: CASSSMQAGEQYF
V gene: TRBV12-3/TRBV12-4; J gene: TRBJ2-5; CDR3 length: 14; D gene: -; CDR3 protein: CASSQTTSPQTQYF
V gene: TRBV12-3/TRBV12-4; J gene: TRBJ1-5; CDR3 length: 14; D gene: -; CDR3 protein: CASSLVRRDQPQHF
V gene: TRBV7-9; J gene: TRBJ1-4; CDR3 length: 16; D gene: -; CDR3 protein: CASRGTSGTKNEKLFF
V gene: TRBV4-1; J gene: TRBJ2-1; CDR3 length: 17; D gene: -; CDR3 protein: CASSRATGAPIYNEQFF
V gene: TRBV6-6; J gene: TRBJ2-5; CDR3 length: 13; D gene: TRBD1; CDR3 protein: CASIPTGRETQYF
V gene: TRBV6-5; J gene: TRBJ2-7; CDR3 length: 13; D gene: -; CDR3 protein: CASSCLGDGEQYF
V gene: TRBV11-1; J gene: TRBJ2-1; CDR3 length: 16; D gene: -; CDR3 protein: CASSSGGGFSYNEQFF
V gene: TRBV7-3; J gene: TRBJ2-5; CDR3 length: 16; D gene: -; CDR3 protein: CASSLGSIPGRETQYF
V gene: TRBV6-1; J gene: TRBJ2-3; CDR3 length: 16; D gene: -; CDR3 protein: CASTRGTPPSTDTQYF
V gene: TRBV7-2; J gene: TRBJ1-5; CDR3 length: 13; D gene: -; CDR3 protein: CASSLGFDQPQHF
V gene: TRBV2; J gene: TRBJ1-2; CDR3 length: 13; D gene: -; CDR3 protein: CASSLQGPGGYTF
V gene: TRBV28; J gene: TRBJ1-1; CDR3 length: 13; D gene: -; CDR3 protein: CASSVLGVTEAFF